This record concerns one T cell receptor (beta chain) sequence. Some clones are missing from TCRdb's copy, which holds only in-frame ones; the method was immunoSEQ multiplex PCR. The table lists 70,000 to 80,000 clones, 86% of them singletons, with roughly 2.7% in the top ten. V was shortened by 4 bases and J by 9 bases, with 13 bases between the two germline ends. The CDR3 loop spans 13 amino acids. Germline loops: CDR1 LGHNA, CDR2 YSLEER. These data come from a study of T cell responses to AZD1222 COVID-19 vaccine. This TCR was recovered from an adult in good health. The V gene is TRBV4-3, the J gene TRBJ2-1, with D possibly being TRBD2 (5 bases). Sequencing used peripheral blood, obtained on day 0 of AZD1222 vaccination. CDR3 bases: TGCGCCAGCAGCCTTCTCCTAGCCACTGAGCAGTTCTTC. Its protein is CASSLLLATEQFF.